The table lists the clone carrying this TCR beta chain with many counts. These data originate in a study of T cell repertoires in cytomegalovirus infection. Germline V gives CDR1 DFQATT, CDR2 SNEGSKA (reference sequence). CDR3 size: 14 residues. Trimming shortened V by 5 bases and J by 2 bases, and 16 bases separated the two germline ends. TCRdb re-analysed the reads in MiXCR, keeping a single row per CDR3 protein. The repertoire has approximately 500,000 distinct CDR3 sequences, 15% to 20% of them found once; the top ten carry 20% to 30%. Sequenced input: CD8+ T cells from PBMCs. The chain employs TRBV20-1 and TRBJ2-7; D is perhaps TRBD2 (5 bases). The TCR was taken from a human donor in good health (CMV status not recorded). Some clones in this sample may be carry-over from other donors' samples. The CDR3 loop reads CSALLRTEPYEQYF. The DNA of the CDR3 is TGCAGTGCTCTCCTACGGACTGAGCCCTACGAGCAGTACTTC.